Listed here are 27 T cell receptor beta chains from one sample, sequenced in a study of T cell repertoires in aging, cancer and after chemotherapy. Rearranged V-D-J TRB sequences were amplified with a mixed TRB-A/B primer pool. Each CDR3 protein gets one entry after TCRdb re-called the multiplex PCR reads with MiXCR. This table has 3,500 to 4,500 distinct CDR3 sequences, about 29% appearing once. Amplification of TCR beta used genomic DNA extracted from peripheral blood. Sequences were obtained from blood. Source of these receptors: a human donor with a solid tumor.

The V and J genes are TRBV4-1 and TRBJ2-7; no firm D call. Trimming took 3 bases from V and 3 from J, leaving 15 bases between them. Germline V gene lookup returns CDR1 MGHRA and CDR2 YSYEKL. The CDR3 has 15 residues. CDR3 loop: CASSHHWAGNYEQYF. For the CDR3, the DNA is TGCGCCAGCAGCCATCACTGGGCCGGAAACTACGAGCAGTACTTC.

This clonotype was counted a few times. The CDR3 nucleotides read TGTGCCAGCAGCTTAATGGGCGGGGGGGCGGATACGCAGTATTTT. Residues: CASSLMGGGADTQYF. This sequence joins TRBV13 and TRBJ2-3; TRBD2 aligns across 9 bases. The CDR3 length is 15 residues. With V trimmed by 2 bases and J by 6 bases, 6 bases remained unmatched. Germline V gives CDR1 PRHDT, CDR2 FYEKMQ (reference sequence).

This clonotype came up a few times. This chain joins TRBV5-4 and TRBJ2-5; the match to TRBD2 covers 12 bases. The CDR3 extends over 16 amino acids. Germline V gene data show CDR1 as SGHNT and CDR2 as YYREEE (reference sequence). With 4 bases clipped from V and 5 bases from J, the junction kept 9 bases outside the gene matches. The DNA of the CDR3 is TGTGCCAGCAGCGGGAAACTAGCGGGGGGCAGGGAGACCCAGTACTTC. It specifies CASSGKLAGGRETQYF. The full variable domain, in which reference TRBV5-4 and TRBJ2-5 provide the parts outside the CDR3, is ETGVTQSPTHLIKTRGQQVTLRCSSQSGHNTVSWYQQALGQGPQFIFQYYREEENGRGNFPPRFSGLQFPNYSSELNVNALELDDSALYLCASSGKLAGGRETQYFGPGTRLLVL.

This clonotype showed up just a few times. This rearrangement joins TRBV24-1 to TRBJ2-3; D call uncertain. Germline CDR1 reads KGHDR; CDR2 reads SFDVKD. The CDR3 is made up of 14 amino acids. The ends were cut back, 6 bases at V and 0 bases at J, with 9 bases in the middle. This CDR3 is CATSSTDSTDTQYF. In DNA form, the CDR3 reads TGTGCCACCAGTTCGACGGATAGCACAGATACGCAGTATTTT.

Comment on this clonotype: This clone may be a read error of a much larger clone one base away. This chain connects TRBV6-1 to TRBJ2-3; TRBD2 matches 10 bases. Trimming took 7 bases from V and 7 from J; bases not matched to a gene: 11. The germline CDR1 and CDR2 sequences are MNHNS and SASEGT. This CDR3 spans 15 amino acids. This CDR3 reads CASNEPSGGPYTQYF. Here the CDR3 DNA reads TGTGCCAGCAATGAGCCTAGCGGGGGTCCCTATACGCAGTATTTT.

This rearrangement joins TRBV7-2 to TRBJ1-1; 9 bases agree with TRBD1. This CDR3 region has 15 residues. Germline CDR1 reads SGHTA; CDR2 reads FQGNSA. J lost 8 bases, V lost 3 bases, and 10 bases had no gene match. The DNA of the CDR3 is TGTGCCAGCAGCTTTTCGACAGGGGGGATCGACGAAGCTTTCTTT. It is translated as CASSFSTGGIDEAFF.

In its sample, this clonotype is medium-sized. The J gene is TRBJ2-7, the V gene TRBV27; 9 positions match TRBD1. Germline V gene lookup returns CDR1 MNHEY and CDR2 SMNVEV (reference sequence). The CDR3 covers 15 residues. V lost 5 bases, J lost 3 bases, and 8 bases stayed unmatched. DNA for the CDR3: TGTGCCAGCAGTCTTACCCCGGGACAGGGCTACGAGCAGTACTTC. It encodes CASSLTPGQGYEQYF.

This clonotype is classed as medium-sized. This chain uses TRBV5-5 with TRBJ2-2; 7 bases line up with TRBD2. The V gene's germline CDR1 is SGHKS and CDR2 YYEKEE (reference sequence). After removal of 5 bases from V and 2 bases from J, the junction contained 12 bases not matched to a gene. The CDR3 spans 17 residues. In DNA, the CDR3 is TGTGCCAGCAGGTACCATAGCGGGCGTACAAACACCGGGGAGCTGTTTTTT. Its translation is CASRYHSGRTNTGELFF.

The chain is built from TRBV12-3 or TRBV12-4 and TRBJ2-5, with D possibly matching TRBD1 (5 bases). This CDR3 region has 14 residues. V was pared by 3 bases and J by 5 bases, with 13 bases between. CDR3 in amino acids: CASSFGWGRETQYF. The DNA for the CDR3 is TGTGCCAGCAGTTTTGGGTGGGGCAGGGAGACCCAGTACTTC.

By its share, this clonotype is medium-sized (0.01 to 0.1%). The V gene is TRBV27, the J gene TRBJ2-6, with TRBD1 matching 7 bases. This CDR3 spans 18 amino acids. Germline values: CDR1 MNHEY, CDR2 SMNVEV (reference sequence). The J segment lost 0 bases and the V segment lost 5 bases, leaving 10 bases of the junction unmatched. Here the CDR3 reads CASSQRQGFSSGANVLTF. The DNA of the CDR3 is TGTGCCAGCAGTCAACGACAGGGATTCTCCTCTGGGGCCAACGTCCTGACTTTC.

By frequency in the sample, this clonotype is medium-sized. The V gene is TRBV6-5, the J gene TRBJ2-7, with TRBD1 identical over 7 bases. CDR1 MNHEY and CDR2 SVGAGI come from the germline V gene. V dropped 6 bases and J dropped 3; count of bases not matched to a gene: 17. This CDR3 comprises 17 residues. The CDR3 DNA sequence: TGTGCCAGCAGCTTACTCGTGCAGGGACAGATTCTCTACGAGCAGTACTTC. This translates into CASSLLVQGQILYEQYF.

V gene TRBV11-2 combines with J gene TRBJ2-5, with 9 bases aligning to TRBD1. Germline-derived CDR1 and CDR2 are SGHAT and FQNNGV. The CDR3 sequence is 15 residues long. After removal of 5 bases from V and 5 bases from J, the junction contained 9 bases not matched to a gene. The CDR3 protein is CASSVGTGRLETQYF. As DNA, the CDR3 is TGTGCCAGCAGCGTCGGGACAGGGAGGTTGGAGACCCAGTACTTC.

This clonotype was detected a few times. The chain has TRBV10-3 and TRBJ2-5; D possibly uses TRBD1 or TRBD2 (5 bases each). The germline CDR1 and CDR2 sequences are ENHRY and SYGVKD. V lost 6 bases and J 0 bases, leaving 11 bases between the germline ends. The CDR3 contains 14 residues. CDR3 sequence (DNA): TGTGCCATCAGGAGGGACGGTAACCAAGAGACCCAGTACTTC. Its protein product is CAIRRDGNQETQYF.

The chain couples TRBV5-1 to TRBJ2-3, with 10 bases matching TRBD2. Losses at the gene ends were 4 bases for V and 3 bases for J; bases not matched to a gene: 2. There are 14 residues in the CDR3. CDR1 SGHRS and CDR2 YFSETQ come from the germline V gene. The CDR3 region has the DNA TGCGCCAGCAGCCAGACTAGCGGGACAGATACGCAGTATTTT. It specifies CASSQTSGTDTQYF.

CDR3 nucleotide sequence: TGCAGTGCCGGGGATGCTAGAGGGGGGGCCACTGAGCAGTTCTTC. Protein: CSAGDARGGATEQFF. The chain joins TRBV20-1 to TRBJ2-1; D is perhaps TRBD2 (7 bases). Germline V gene data show CDR1 as DFQATT and CDR2 as SNEGSKA (reference sequence). The germline V and J ends were trimmed by 6 bases and 9 bases, with 24 bases remaining between them. The CDR3 extends over 15 amino acids.

The chain has TRBV20-1 and TRBJ1-2; 9 nucleotides align to TRBD1. The length of the CDR3 is 15 residues. Germline V CDR1 and CDR2: DFQATT, SNEGSKA (reference sequence). Germline trimming cut 3 bases from V and 8 bases from J; bases unmatched to any gene: 13. CDR3 coding DNA: TGCAGTGCTAGTAACCGGGACAGGGTCCAAGAAGGCTACACCTTC. This translates into CSASNRDRVQEGYTF.

This clonotype was observed a handful of times. This chain connects TRBV5-4 to TRBJ1-4; D unresolved. Per germline, CDR1 SGHNT and CDR2 YYREEE (reference sequence). The CDR3 length is 14 residues. Between the trimmed V and J ends, which lost 6 bases and 3 bases, there was a span of 12 bases. This CDR3 is CASTTGGSNEKLFF. The DNA of the CDR3 is TGTGCCAGCACCACCGGCGGCTCTAATGAAAAACTGTTTTTT.

The genes are TRBV5-1 and TRBJ2-7; 9 nucleotides match TRBD1. The germline V gene has CDR1 SGHRS and CDR2 YFSETQ. The CDR3 has 16 residues. With V trimmed by 4 bases and J by 3 bases, 11 bases remained unmatched. CDR3 sequence: CASSLNAGTGYYEQYF. CDR3 coding DNA: TGCGCCAGCAGCCTGAACGCCGGGACAGGGTACTACGAGCAGTACTTC.

This clonotype was seen only a few times. The chain recombines TRBV6-2 or TRBV6-3 with TRBJ2-5; D ambiguous. The germline V gene encodes CDR1 MNHEY and CDR2 SVGEGT. CDR3 length equals 15 residues. Trimming left V 2 bases short and J 0 bases short, with 10 bases between. The CDR3 sequence: CASSYPRANQETQYF. CDR3 in DNA: TGTGCCAGCAGTTACCCTAGGGCCAACCAAGAGACCCAGTACTTC.

This clonotype is categorized as medium-sized. CDR3 DNA: TGTGCCAGTAGTATAGATCCCAGGAACCCACCCCTCCACTTT. It is translated as CASSIDPRNPPLHF. The chain links TRBV19 to TRBJ1-6; no firm D call. This CDR3 is 14 amino acids long. V was cut by 0 bases and J by 11 bases, with 11 bases left in between. The germline CDR1 and CDR2 sequences are LNHDA and SQIVND (reference sequence).

This chain connects TRBV7-9 to TRBJ2-5; possible D gene TRBD2, 6 bases. The CDR3 is 13 amino acids. Trimming pared 5 bases from V and 5 bases from J, leaving 12 bases between. Germline CDR1 reads SEHNR; CDR2 reads FQNEAQ (reference sequence). The CDR3 is CASSTAGLETQYF. The CDR3 coding sequence is TGTGCCAGCAGCACCGCGGGGTTGGAGACCCAGTACTTC.

This chain joins TRBV11-2 and TRBJ1-1; D gene ambiguous. Germline loops: CDR1 SGHAT, CDR2 FQNNGV. The CDR3 extends over 13 amino acids. Trimming left V 5 bases short and J 2 bases short, with 9 bases between. The CDR3 coding sequence is TGTGCCAGCAGCCAACGGGGTAACACTGAAGCTTTCTTT. As protein: CASSQRGNTEAFF.

As to this clonotype: This may stem from a read error, because a much larger clone lies one nucleotide away. V is TRBV6-5 and J is TRBJ1-4, with TRBD1 matching 7 bases. The V segment lost 5 bases and the J segment 7 bases; nucleotides outside the gene matches: 7. This CDR3 spans 14 amino acids. Germline values: CDR1 MNHEY, CDR2 SVGAGI. The CDR3 nucleotides read TGTGCCAGCAGTGGGGGGACAGCCTCTGAAAAACTGTTTTTT. Translated, it gives CASSGGTASEKLFF.

The chain carries TRBV6-5 and TRBJ2-6, with D perhaps being TRBD1 or TRBD2 (5 bases each). The V gene lost 4 bases and the J gene lost 1 base, with 5 bases spanning the gap. The CDR3 covers 14 residues. The germline CDR1 and CDR2 sequences are MNHEY and SVGAGI. CDR3: CASSWGSGANVLTF. The CDR3 nucleotides read TGTGCCAGCAGTTGGGGGTCTGGGGCCAACGTCCTGACTTTC.

This clonotype was observed a few times. The chain employs TRBV5-4 and TRBJ2-3; 10 bases map to TRBD2. The junction had 7 bases not matched to a gene; V was cut back by 0 bases and J by 6 bases. The germline V gene encodes CDR1 SGHNT and CDR2 YYREEE (reference sequence). The CDR3 is 16 amino acids. The DNA of the CDR3 is TGTGCCAGCAGCTTGGCAGCGGGGGGGGCATACGATACGCAGTATTTT. It codes for CASSLAAGGAYDTQYF.

This clonotype showed up just a few times. The chain combines TRBV7-2 with TRBJ2-3; 8 bases line up with TRBD2. The V gene's germline CDR1 is SGHTA and CDR2 FQGNSA. CDR3 length: 15 amino acids. The V segment lost 2 bases and the J segment 2 bases; nucleotides outside the gene matches: 3. CDR3 coding DNA: TGTGCCAGCAGCTTACTAGCGGGTCTCACAGATACGCAGTATTTT. Encoded protein: CASSLLAGLTDTQYF.

The CDR3 DNA reads TGTGCCAGCAGTGGACAACGGCTTGGCTACACCTTC. Translating it yields CASSGQRLGYTF. The chain links TRBV28 to TRBJ1-2; possible D gene TRBD1, 5 bases. Per the germline V gene, CDR1 is MDHEN and CDR2 is SYDVKM. Trimming removed 5 bases at V and 7 bases at J, with 11 bases between. The CDR3 contains 12 residues.